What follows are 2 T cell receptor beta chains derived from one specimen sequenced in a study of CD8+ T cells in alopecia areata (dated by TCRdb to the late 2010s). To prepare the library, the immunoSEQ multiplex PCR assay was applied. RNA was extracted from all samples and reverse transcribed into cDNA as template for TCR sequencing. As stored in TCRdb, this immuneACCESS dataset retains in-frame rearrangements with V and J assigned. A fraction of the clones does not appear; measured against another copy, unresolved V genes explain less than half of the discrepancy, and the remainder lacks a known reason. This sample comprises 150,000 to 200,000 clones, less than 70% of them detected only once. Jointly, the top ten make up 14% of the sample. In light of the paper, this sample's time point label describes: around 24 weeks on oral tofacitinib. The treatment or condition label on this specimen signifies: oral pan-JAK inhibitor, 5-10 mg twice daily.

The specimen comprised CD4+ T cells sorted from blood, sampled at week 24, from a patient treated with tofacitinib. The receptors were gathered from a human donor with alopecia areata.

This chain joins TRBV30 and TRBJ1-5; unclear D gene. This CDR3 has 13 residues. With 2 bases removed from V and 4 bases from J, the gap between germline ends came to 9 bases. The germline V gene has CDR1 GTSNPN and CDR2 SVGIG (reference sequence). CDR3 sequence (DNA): TGTGCCTGGAGTTCCGGGAGTAATCAGCCCCAGCATTTT. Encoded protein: CAWSSGSNQPQHF.

Here the CDR3 reads CSVDRSGELFF. The CDR3 DNA reads TGCAGCGTTGATAGGTCCGGGGAGCTGTTTTTT. The chain combines TRBV29-1 with TRBJ2-2; no reliable D call. CDR1 SQVTM and CDR2 ANQGSEA come from the germline V gene. The CDR3 has 11 residues. The V end lost 3 bases, the J end lost 6 bases, and 5 bases lay between the germline ends.